Detailed here is one T cell receptor beta chain. The length of the CDR3 is 14 residues. Germline CDR1 and CDR2: SGHDN and FVKESK. After removal of 5 bases from V and 5 bases from J, the junction contained 8 bases not matched to a gene. The entry originates in a study of blood T cell repertoires in COVID-19. The assay was immunoSEQ multiplex PCR, and TCRdb's table has in-frame clones only and misses some. The profile shows around 210,000 clones, almost 85% of them singletons. The sequence was collected from a man aged 45 to 65 with COVID-19, enrolled during active disease. Sample: peripheral blood. This chain links TRBV14 with TRBJ2-5, with 7 bases aligning to TRBD1. CDR3 DNA: TGTGCCAGCAGCTTCAATCCGGGACAGGAGACCCAGTACTTC. Translated: CASSFNPGQETQYF.